The 30 T cell receptor beta chains below all came from one sample that was sequenced in a study of cytomegalovirus exposure and HLA in healthy donors. The PCR made use of 60 Vbeta and 13 Jbeta primers. Measured with immunoSEQ multiplex PCR; TCRdb has only the in-frame clones, and not every one. The table lists roughly 45,000 clones, 51% of them singletons. Specimen: PBMCs. Every receptor here comes from a man between 60 and 70 years old in good health and CMV-seronegative.

The CDR3 DNA sequence: TGTGCCAGCAGCCCGGGACTGAATCAGCCCCAGCATTTT. Its protein product is CASSPGLNQPQHF. The rearrangement links TRBV5-4 to TRBJ1-5, with D possibly being TRBD1 (5 bases). Germline CDR1 SGHNT, CDR2 YYREEE (reference sequence). The CDR3 length is 13 residues. The V gene lost 4 bases and the J gene lost 4 bases, with 9 bases spanning the gap.

The rearrangement joins TRBV5-4 to TRBJ2-5; D is unclear. Trimming took off 1 base at V and 4 bases at J, with 2 bases between the two ends. The germline V gene encodes CDR1 SGHNT and CDR2 YYREEE (reference sequence). The CDR3 length is 11 residues. The CDR3 DNA reads TGTGCCAGCAGCTTGCGAGAGACCCAGTACTTC. It translates to CASSLRETQYF.

CDR3 amino acids: CASSPLPSRGEAFF. CDR3 DNA sequence: TGTGCCAGCTCGCCGCTACCCAGTCGGGGTGAAGCTTTCTTT. The V and J genes are TRBV18 and TRBJ1-1; no clear D. Germline V gene data show CDR1 as KGHSH and CDR2 as LQKENI. V shed 6 bases and J shed 7 bases, with 18 bases lying between them. This CDR3 is 14 amino acids long.

The chain employs TRBV5-4 and TRBJ2-6; D remains unclear. V shed 0 bases and J shed 4 bases, with 14 bases lying between them. CDR1 SGHNT and CDR2 YYREEE come from the germline V gene (reference sequence). The CDR3 is 17 residues long. The CDR3 region has the DNA TGTGCCAGCAGCTTGGCCCGGTCTCGCATAGGGGCCAACGTCCTGACTTTC. Its protein product is CASSLARSRIGANVLTF.

This sequence joins TRBV10-1 and TRBJ2-7; the match to TRBD2 covers 9 bases. This CDR3 has 13 residues. Trimming at V came to 4 bases and at J to 6 bases, leaving 4 bases not matched to a gene. The germline gives CDR1 WNHNN, CDR2 SYGVQD (reference sequence). The CDR3 coding sequence is TGCGCCAGCAGTGTGGGGACTAGCTTCGAGCAGTACTTC. This translates into CASSVGTSFEQYF.

The gene calls are TRBV5-1 and TRBJ2-7, with 10 bases lining up with TRBD1. CDR1 and CDR2 (germline): SGHRS, YFSETQ. The CDR3 contains 15 residues. With V trimmed by 3 bases and J by 4 bases, 7 bases remained unmatched. CDR3 in amino acids: CASSSGQGVGYEQYF. CDR3 nucleotides: TGCGCCAGCAGCTCAGGACAGGGGGTAGGTTACGAGCAGTACTTC.

This clone has only a few counts. J is TRBJ2-1 and V is TRBV9, with 9 positions matching TRBD2. With V trimmed by 0 bases and J by 4 bases, 2 bases remained unmatched. This CDR3 has 15 amino acids. CDR1 is SGDLS, CDR2 YYNGEE, per germline. This chain's CDR3 is CASSVELAGYNEQFF. The CDR3 DNA sequence: TGTGCCAGCAGCGTAGAGCTAGCGGGATACAATGAGCAGTTCTTC.

The chain uses TRBV11-2 and TRBJ2-5, with D possibly TRBD2 on 6 matching bases. V was shortened by 6 bases and J by 4 bases, with 18 bases between the two germline ends. Germline V lookup: CDR1 SGHAT, CDR2 FQNNGV. The CDR3 contains 15 residues. The CDR3 here is CASRRWGRGGETQYF. For the CDR3, the DNA is TGTGCCAGCAGGCGGTGGGGTAGGGGAGGAGAGACCCAGTACTTC.

The chain joins TRBV27 to TRBJ2-1; TRBD2 agrees at 13 bases. Germline V gene lookup returns CDR1 MNHEY and CDR2 SMNVEV (reference sequence). V gave up 9 bases and J gave up 10 bases; unmatched junction bases: 9. CDR3 length: 14 amino acids. The chain's CDR3 is CASLGLAGVGEQFF. In DNA form, the CDR3 reads TGTGCCAGTCTTGGACTAGCGGGAGTGGGGGAGCAGTTCTTC.

The table lists this clone with a few counts. The CDR3 DNA is TGTGCCAGCAGCCACGGGACAGCCTCCTACGAGCAGTACTTC. Its translation: CASSHGTASYEQYF. The chain uses TRBV6-6 and TRBJ2-7; 7 nucleotides align to TRBD1. The J segment lost 0 bases and the V segment lost 6 bases, leaving 5 bases of the junction unmatched. The CDR3 totals 14 residues. Germline V lookup: CDR1 MNHNY, CDR2 SVGAGI (reference sequence).

This clone has a handful of counts. The genes are TRBV7-8 and TRBJ2-5, with D perhaps TRBD1 (6 bases). V was shortened by 5 bases and J by 4 bases, with 11 bases between the two germline ends. This CDR3 is built from 13 residues. Germline-derived CDR1 and CDR2 are SGHVS and FQNEAQ. The CDR3 sequence is CASSDLGGETQYF. The CDR3, as DNA: TGTGCCAGCAGCGATCTAGGGGGAGAGACCCAGTACTTC.

The chain joins TRBV25-1 to TRBJ1-1; D gene ambiguous. The CDR3 contains 13 residues. The V gene lost 5 bases and the J gene lost 5 bases, with 12 bases spanning the gap. Per germline, CDR1 MGHDK and CDR2 SYGVNS. CDR3 sequence reads: CASSPGGRTEAFF. The CDR3, as DNA: TGTGCCAGCAGTCCAGGAGGCAGGACTGAAGCTTTCTTT.

This clone has only a few counts. CDR3 residues: CASSRVESTEAFF. Written as DNA, the CDR3 is TGTGCCAGCAGTCGAGTTGAGAGCACTGAAGCTTTCTTT. The chain has TRBV6-1 and TRBJ1-1, with D unclear. The V gene lost 5 bases and the J gene lost 4 bases, with 11 bases spanning the gap. The CDR3 is 13 residues long. Germline values: CDR1 MNHNS, CDR2 SASEGT.

In its sample, this clone was seen a few times. This chain links TRBV30 with TRBJ2-5; 8 nucleotides line up with TRBD1. The CDR3 extends over 13 amino acids. Trimming took 5 bases from V and 5 from J; bases not matched to a gene: 7. CDR1 is GTSNPN, CDR2 SVGIG, per germline (reference sequence). For the CDR3, the DNA is TGTGCCTGGGGACAGGGCTTGGGGGAGACCCAGTACTTC. Protein product: CAWGQGLGETQYF.

The sample holds a few counts of this clone. The chain recombines TRBV6-5 with TRBJ1-2; perhaps TRBD1 as D (6 bases). V dropped 6 bases and J dropped 8 bases, with 22 bases sitting between them. The CDR3 contains 15 residues. Germline CDR1 MNHEY, CDR2 SVGAGI. In DNA form, the CDR3 reads TGTGCCAGCAGAGCCCCAGAGGGGGGGTTTGGCGGCTACACCTTC. Translation gives CASRAPEGGFGGYTF.

The chain recombines TRBV30 with TRBJ2-7; a weak D match, TRBD1 (6 bases). CDR3 length equals 15 residues. The germline V and J ends were trimmed by 0 bases and 0 bases, with 12 bases remaining between them. Germline values: CDR1 GTSNPN, CDR2 SVGIG (reference sequence). Written as DNA, the CDR3 is TGTGCCTGGAGTGTTCCCGGGACACGCTCCTACGAGCAGTACTTC. Its protein is CAWSVPGTRSYEQYF.

V is TRBV7-2 and J is TRBJ2-5; D remains ambiguous. There are 11 residues in the CDR3. The V gene lost 5 bases and the J gene lost 2 bases, with 3 bases spanning the gap. CDR1 and CDR2 from the germline V gene are SGHTA and FQGNSA. The CDR3, as DNA: TGTGCCAGCAGCCCGCAAGAGACCCAGTACTTC. Its protein product is CASSPQETQYF.

This clone was seen a few times. The gene calls are TRBV9 and TRBJ2-7; 10 bases match TRBD2. The CDR3 extends over 16 amino acids. Germline V CDR1 and CDR2: SGDLS, YYNGEE. After removal of 3 bases from V and 2 bases from J, the junction contained 8 bases not matched to a gene. The CDR3 nucleotides read TGTGCCAGCAGCGCGGCGGGACTAGCGAAGACCTACGAGCAGTACTTC. The encoded protein is CASSAAGLAKTYEQYF.

V is TRBV6-5 and J is TRBJ2-3; a possible D gene is TRBD2 (6 bases). CDR1 and CDR2 (germline): MNHEY, SVGAGI. Trimming cost V 6 bases and J 6 bases, with 13 bases left between them. The CDR3 totals 13 residues. DNA of the CDR3: TGTGCCAGCAGGGAGGGGACGGAGGATACGCAGTATTTT. Translating gives CASREGTEDTQYF.

V usage is TRBV28 and J usage is TRBJ2-7, with D perhaps TRBD1 (6 bases). This CDR3 is built from 15 residues. Germline values: CDR1 MDHEN, CDR2 SYDVKM. Trimming pared 1 base from V and 9 bases from J, leaving 19 bases between. DNA for the CDR3: TGTGCCAGCAGTTTATATGGGACACTTAAAGCAAGGCAGTACTTC. It specifies CASSLYGTLKARQYF.

The chain couples TRBV9 to TRBJ1-5, with 11 bases lining up with TRBD1. V lost 3 bases and J lost 7; bases outside the gene matches: 3. The CDR3 spans 14 residues. Germline V lookup: CDR1 SGDLS, CDR2 YYNGEE. CDR3 residues: CASSAGTGGQPQHF. CDR3 nucleotides: TGTGCCAGCAGCGCGGGGACAGGGGGACAGCCCCAGCATTTT.

The chain carries TRBV2 and TRBJ2-7, with 8 bases fitting TRBD1. Trimming took 3 bases from V and 3 from J; bases not matched to a gene: 4. CDR1 and CDR2 from the germline V gene are SNHLY and FYNNEI. This CDR3 has 14 residues. DNA of the CDR3: TGTGCCAGCAGTGACCAGGGGGCTGGCTACGAGCAGTACTTC. Amino acids: CASSDQGAGYEQYF.

Comment on this clone: Other nucleotide sequences from this sample produce the same CDR3. The V and J genes are TRBV6-1 and TRBJ1-2; 11 bases are a match to TRBD1. Germline V lookup: CDR1 MNHNS, CDR2 SASEGT. The junction had 0 bases not matched to a gene; V was cut back by 4 bases and J by 2 bases. CDR3 size: 14 residues. The CDR3 DNA reads as TGTGCCAGCAGTGGGACAGGGGGCAACTATGGCTACACCTTC. Translation gives CASSGTGGNYGYTF.

The rearrangement uses TRBV15 and TRBJ2-7; 8 nucleotides agree with TRBD1. The J segment lost 3 bases and the V segment lost 9 bases, leaving 4 bases of the junction unmatched. This CDR3 is 12 amino acids long. The germline V gene encodes CDR1 LNHNV and CDR2 YYDKDF (reference sequence). The CDR3 DNA sequence: TGTGCCACAGGACAGGGTAACTACGAGCAGTACTTC. The encoded protein is CATGQGNYEQYF. Variable domain in full (rest from reference TRBV15 and TRBJ2-7): DAMVIQNPRYQVTQFGKPVTLSCSQTLNHNVMYWYQQKSSQAPKLLFHYYDKDFNNEADTPDNFQSRRPNTSFCFLDIRSPGLGDTAMYLCATGQGNYEQYFGPGTRLTVT.

This clone was counted between two and nine times. The chain carries TRBV25-1 and TRBJ2-7, with a weak D call TRBD1 (6 bases). Germline loops: CDR1 MGHDK, CDR2 SYGVNS. Between the trimmed V and J ends, which lost 3 bases and 4 bases, there was a span of 7 bases. The length of the CDR3 is 12 residues. CDR3 in amino acids: CASSEQGYEQYF. DNA of the CDR3: TGTGCCAGCAGTGAGCAGGGGTACGAGCAGTACTTC.

This clone was seen a handful of times. This chain joins TRBV7-7 and TRBJ2-5; D perhaps matches TRBD2 (7 bases). The CDR3 sequence is 16 residues long. Trimming pared 5 bases from V and 2 bases from J, leaving 18 bases between. Germline-derived CDR1 and CDR2 are SSHAT and FNYEAQ (reference sequence). The CDR3 spells CASSGGARGGQETQYF. The CDR3 region has the DNA TGTGCCAGCAGCGGGGGGGCTAGAGGGGGTCAAGAGACCCAGTACTTC.

This chain links TRBV5-1 with TRBJ2-5, with 7 bases identical to TRBD2. The CDR3 has 16 residues. V shed 4 bases and J 4 bases; nucleotides not matched to a gene: 13. The germline V gene encodes CDR1 SGHRS and CDR2 YFSETQ. The DNA for the CDR3 is TGCGCCAGCAGCCTGTCCCCAGGGAGCGGGGTAGAGACCCAGTACTTC. It yields the protein CASSLSPGSGVETQYF.

This clone has a handful of counts. This chain connects TRBV11-2 to TRBJ2-1, with 8 bases matching TRBD2. The junction had 3 bases not matched to a gene; V was cut back by 5 bases and J by 3 bases. Germline-derived CDR1 and CDR2 are SGHAT and FQNNGV. The CDR3 extends over 14 amino acids. The CDR3: CASSGTRGYNEQFF. Here the CDR3 DNA reads TGTGCCAGCAGCGGGACTAGGGGCTACAATGAGCAGTTCTTC.

The gene calls are TRBV4-3 and TRBJ1-2, with 7 bases that match TRBD1. Germline V gene sequence: CDR1 LGHNA, CDR2 YSLEER. J lost 6 bases, V lost 2 bases, and 9 bases had no gene match. The CDR3 loop spans 15 amino acids. The CDR3 here is CASSQQTGVWNGYTF. The DNA of the CDR3 is TGCGCCAGCAGCCAACAAACAGGGGTGTGGAATGGCTACACCTTC.

The genes are TRBV7-8 and TRBJ2-3; 9 bases match TRBD2. The CDR3 has 15 residues. V shed 2 bases and J 6 bases; nucleotides not matched to a gene: 6. Germline V lookup: CDR1 SGHVS, CDR2 FQNEAQ. The chain's CDR3 is CASSLTQREDDTQYF. The CDR3 nucleotides are TGTGCCAGCAGCTTAACCCAGCGGGAGGATGATACGCAGTATTTT.